Listed here are 8 T cell receptor beta chains from one sample, sequenced in a study of cytomegalovirus exposure and HLA in healthy donors. PCR was performed using 60 Vbeta and 13 Jbeta primers. Generated by immunoSEQ multiplex PCR, the TCRdb table keeps only in-frame clones and is missing some. The sample carries approximately 150,000 clones, roughly four fifths recorded once. The sequencing input was PBMCs. These receptors originate from a man aged 45-60 years in good health and CMV-seropositive.

This rearrangement joins TRBV19 to TRBJ2-5; possible D gene TRBD2, 5 bases. This CDR3 contains 13 residues. Germline-derived CDR1 and CDR2 are LNHDA and SQIVND (reference sequence). Trimming stripped 8 bases from V and 5 bases from J, with 15 bases between. This CDR3 reads CASLGADPETQYF. In nucleotides, the CDR3 is TGTGCCAGTTTAGGAGCGGACCCGGAGACCCAGTACTTC.

The genes are TRBV4-1 and TRBJ2-3; TRBD2 matches 9 bases. The CDR3 has 19 residues. With V trimmed by 0 bases and J by 1 base, 11 bases remained unmatched. CDR1 and CDR2 from the germline V gene are MGHRA and YSYEKL. Here the CDR3 DNA reads TGCGCCAGCAGCCAAGAGCCGCCAAGGGCTAGCGGGGGCACAGATACGCAGTATTTT. Translating it yields CASSQEPPRASGGTDTQYF.

This chain joins TRBV27 and TRBJ1-2, with 7 bases that match TRBD1. CDR3 length: 14 amino acids. CDR1 MNHEY and CDR2 SMNVEV come from the germline V gene (reference sequence). V lost 3 bases to trimming and J lost 7 bases; unmatched junction nucleotides: 8. As DNA, the CDR3 is TGTGCCAGCAGTTTGGGCCGGGACAGCCCTGGCTACACCTTC. Amino acids: CASSLGRDSPGYTF.

CDR3 DNA: TGTGCCAGCAGCGCGGGACAGACCCTCTCTGGAAACACCATATATTTT. The encoded protein is CASSAGQTLSGNTIYF. J is TRBJ1-3 and V is TRBV9; TRBD1 matches at 7 bases. Germline V gene data show CDR1 as SGDLS and CDR2 as YYNGEE. The CDR3 loop spans 16 amino acids. The V and J ends lost 3 bases and 0 bases, in that order; junction bases with no gene match: 6. Full variable domain (remainder filled in from reference TRBV9 and TRBJ1-3): DSGVTQTPKHLITATGQRVTLRCSPRSGDLSVYWYQQSLDQGLQFLIQYYNGEERAKGNILERFSAQQFPDLHSELNLSSLELGDSALYFCASSAGQTLSGNTIYFGEGSWLTVV.

This clone has only a few counts. The gene calls are TRBV6-1 and TRBJ1-6; tentatively, D is TRBD1 (5 bases). V lost 6 bases and J lost 14, with 8 bases in between. The CDR3 is 10 amino acids. The germline V gene encodes CDR1 MNHNS and CDR2 SASEGT. The CDR3 loop reads CASRTVTLHF. The CDR3 DNA sequence: TGTGCCAGCAGGACAGTCACCCTCCACTTT.

The rearrangement links TRBV28 to TRBJ2-3; TRBD2 matches at 11 bases. Losses at the gene ends were 7 bases for V and 0 bases for J; bases not matched to a gene: 3. Germline-derived CDR1 and CDR2 are MDHEN and SYDVKM. The CDR3 length is 15 residues. This chain's CDR3 is CASISGGASTDTQYF. The CDR3 DNA is TGTGCCAGCATTAGCGGGGGGGCTAGCACAGATACGCAGTATTTT.

The chain is built from TRBV4-3 and TRBJ2-2, with 9 positions matching TRBD2. Germline CDR1 and CDR2: LGHNA and YSLEER. V dropped 2 bases and J dropped 5; count of bases not matched to a gene: 6. This CDR3 spans 16 amino acids. The CDR3 sequence is CASSQSGGLLTGELFF. The CDR3 DNA follows: TGCGCCAGCAGCCAAAGCGGGGGGCTCTTAACCGGGGAGCTGTTTTTT.

The rearrangement links TRBV19 to TRBJ2-1; 9 bases agree with TRBD2. The germline V gene has CDR1 LNHDA and CDR2 SQIVND (reference sequence). The V and J ends lost 7 bases and 4 bases, in that order; junction bases with no gene match: 11. The CDR3 runs to 16 residues. The chain's CDR3 is CASKDLAGGWYNEQFF. Written as DNA, the CDR3 is TGTGCCAGTAAGGACCTCGCGGGAGGGTGGTACAATGAGCAGTTCTTC.